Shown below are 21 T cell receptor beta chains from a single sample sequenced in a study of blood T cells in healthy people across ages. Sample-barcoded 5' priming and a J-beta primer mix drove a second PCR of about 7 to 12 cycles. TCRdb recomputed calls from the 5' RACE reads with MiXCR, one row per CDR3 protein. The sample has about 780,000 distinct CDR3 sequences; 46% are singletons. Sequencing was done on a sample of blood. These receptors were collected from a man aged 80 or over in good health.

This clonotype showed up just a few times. The CDR3 nucleotides read TGTGCCAGCAGATCGGACAGGGGCCAAGAGACCCAGTACTTC. This sequence encodes CASRSDRGQETQYF. The chain carries TRBV6-2 or TRBV6-3 and TRBJ2-5; 9 bases agree with TRBD1. The CDR3 runs 14 residues. Germline V CDR1 and CDR2: MNHEY, SVGEGT. V shed 6 bases, J shed 1 base, and the junction held 3 bases outside the gene matches.

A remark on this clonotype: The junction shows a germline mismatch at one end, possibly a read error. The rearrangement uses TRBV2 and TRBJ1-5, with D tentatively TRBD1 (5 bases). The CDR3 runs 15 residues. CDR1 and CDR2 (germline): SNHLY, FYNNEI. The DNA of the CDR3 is TGTGTCAGCACCCGGACAAGACATAGCAATCAGCCCCAGCATTTT. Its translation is CVSTRTRHSNQPQHF. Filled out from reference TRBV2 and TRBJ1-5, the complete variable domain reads EPEVTQTPSHQVTQMGQEVILRCVPISNHLYFYWYRQILGQKVEFLVSFYNNEISEKSEIFDDQFSVERPDGSNFTLKIRSTKLEDSAMYFCVSTRTRHSNQPQHFGDGTRLSIL.

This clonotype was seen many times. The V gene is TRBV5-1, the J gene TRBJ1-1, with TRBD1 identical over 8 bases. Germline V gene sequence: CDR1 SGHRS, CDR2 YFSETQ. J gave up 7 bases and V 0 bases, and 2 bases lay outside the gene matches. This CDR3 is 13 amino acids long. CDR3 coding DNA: TGCGCCAGCAGCTTGGGACAGGGGAGTGAAGCTTTCTTT. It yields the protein CASSLGQGSEAFF.

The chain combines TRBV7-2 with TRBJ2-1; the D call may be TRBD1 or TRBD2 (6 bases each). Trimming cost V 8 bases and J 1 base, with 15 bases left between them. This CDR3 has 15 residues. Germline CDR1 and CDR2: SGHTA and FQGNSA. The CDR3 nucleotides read TGTGCCAGCCGAGGGGGGCAGGGGTCCTACAATGAGCAGTTCTTC. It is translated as CASRGGQGSYNEQFF. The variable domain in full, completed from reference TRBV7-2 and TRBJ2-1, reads GAGVSQSPSNKVTEKGKDVELRCDPISGHTALYWYRQSLGQGLEFLIYFQGNSAPDKSGLPSDRFSAERTGGSVSTLTIQRTQQEDSAVYLCASRGGQGSYNEQFFGPGTRLTVL.

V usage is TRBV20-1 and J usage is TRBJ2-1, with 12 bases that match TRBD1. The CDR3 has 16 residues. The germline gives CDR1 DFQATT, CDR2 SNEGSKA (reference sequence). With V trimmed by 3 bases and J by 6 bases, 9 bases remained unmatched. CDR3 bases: TGCAGTGCTAGCAAAATCGGGACAGGGGGCATCAATGAGCAGTTCTTC. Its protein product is CSASKIGTGGINEQFF.

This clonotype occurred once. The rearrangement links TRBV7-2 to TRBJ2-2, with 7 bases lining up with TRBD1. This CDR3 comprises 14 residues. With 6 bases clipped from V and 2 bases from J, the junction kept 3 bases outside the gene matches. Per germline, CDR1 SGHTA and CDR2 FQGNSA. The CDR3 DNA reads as TGTGCCAGCAGGGGACAGTTAAACACCGGGGAGCTGTTTTTT. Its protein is CASRGQLNTGELFF. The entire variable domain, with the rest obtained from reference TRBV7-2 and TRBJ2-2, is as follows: GAGVSQSPSNKVTEKGKDVELRCDPISGHTALYWYRQSLGQGLEFLIYFQGNSAPDKSGLPSDRFSAERTGGSVSTLTIQRTQQEDSAVYLCASRGQLNTGELFFGEGSRLTVL.

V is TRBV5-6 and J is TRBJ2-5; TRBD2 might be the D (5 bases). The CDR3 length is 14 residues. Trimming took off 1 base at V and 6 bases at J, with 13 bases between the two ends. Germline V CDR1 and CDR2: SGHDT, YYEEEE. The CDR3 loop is CASSLYGPGKTQYF. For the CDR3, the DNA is TGTGCCAGCAGCTTGTACGGACCCGGGAAGACCCAGTACTTC.

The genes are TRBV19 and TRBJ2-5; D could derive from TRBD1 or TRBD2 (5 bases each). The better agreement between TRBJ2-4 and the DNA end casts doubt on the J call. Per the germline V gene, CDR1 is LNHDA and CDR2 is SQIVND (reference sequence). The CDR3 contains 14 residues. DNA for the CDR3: TGTGCCAGTAGCCGGGACGGGGACGAAAACATTCAGTACTTC. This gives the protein CASSRDGDENIQYF.

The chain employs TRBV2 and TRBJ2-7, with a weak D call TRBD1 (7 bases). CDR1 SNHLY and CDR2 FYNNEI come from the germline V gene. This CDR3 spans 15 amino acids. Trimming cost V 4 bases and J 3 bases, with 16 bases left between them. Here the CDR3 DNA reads TGTGCCAGCAGTGGATCCCAGGGGGGACTCTACGAGCAGTACTTC. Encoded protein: CASSGSQGGLYEQYF.

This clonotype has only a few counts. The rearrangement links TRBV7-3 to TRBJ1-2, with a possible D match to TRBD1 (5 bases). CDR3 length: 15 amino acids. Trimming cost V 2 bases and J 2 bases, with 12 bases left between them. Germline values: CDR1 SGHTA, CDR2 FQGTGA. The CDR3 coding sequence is TGTGCCAGCAGCTTAGGGTCGGGGGGGAACTATGGCTACACCTTC. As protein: CASSLGSGGNYGYTF.

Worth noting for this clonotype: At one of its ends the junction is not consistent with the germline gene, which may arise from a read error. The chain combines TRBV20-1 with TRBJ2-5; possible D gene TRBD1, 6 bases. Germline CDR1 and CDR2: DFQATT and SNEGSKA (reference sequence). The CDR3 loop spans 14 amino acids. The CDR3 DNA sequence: TGCAGTGCTAGGGGGGCAGGCCGGTGGGAGACCCGGTACTTC. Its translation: CSARGAGRWETRYF.

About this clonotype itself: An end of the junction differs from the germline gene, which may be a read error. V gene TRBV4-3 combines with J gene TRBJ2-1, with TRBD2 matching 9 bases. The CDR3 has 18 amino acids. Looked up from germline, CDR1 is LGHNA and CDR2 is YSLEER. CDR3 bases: TGCGCCAGCAGACAAGATCTCCCTAGCGGGGCCCTACTTTCCGAGCAGTTCTTC. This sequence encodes CASRQDLPSGALLSEQFF.

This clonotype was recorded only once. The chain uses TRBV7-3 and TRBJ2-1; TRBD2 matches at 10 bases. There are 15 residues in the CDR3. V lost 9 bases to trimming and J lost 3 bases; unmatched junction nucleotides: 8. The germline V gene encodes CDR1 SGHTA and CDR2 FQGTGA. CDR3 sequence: CASRYSGGGYNEQFF. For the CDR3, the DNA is TGTGCCAGTAGATACAGCGGGGGGGGCTACAATGAGCAGTTCTTC.

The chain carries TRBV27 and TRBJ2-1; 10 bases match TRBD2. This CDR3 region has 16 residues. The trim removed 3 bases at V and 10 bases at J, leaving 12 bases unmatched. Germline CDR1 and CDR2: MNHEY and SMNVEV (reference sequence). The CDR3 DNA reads TGTGCCAGCAGTTTGAGGACTAGCGGAGGAGTGTCGGAGCAGTTCTTC. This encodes CASSLRTSGGVSEQFF.

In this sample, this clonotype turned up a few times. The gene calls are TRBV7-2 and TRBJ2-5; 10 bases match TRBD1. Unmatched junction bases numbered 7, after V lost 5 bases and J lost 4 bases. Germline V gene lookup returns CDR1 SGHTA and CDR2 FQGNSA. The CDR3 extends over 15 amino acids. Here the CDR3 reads CASSLPTGGVETQYF. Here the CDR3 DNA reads TGTGCCAGCAGCCTTCCGACAGGGGGCGTAGAGACCCAGTACTTC.

Written as DNA, the CDR3 is TGTGCCAGCAGCTTGGGGACTAGCGTAAACACCGGGGAGCTGTTTTTT. Translation: CASSLGTSVNTGELFF. The chain recombines TRBV12-3 or TRBV12-4 with TRBJ2-2, with 10 bases aligning to TRBD2. The CDR3 consists of 16 residues. Germline trimming cut 6 bases from V and 2 bases from J; bases unmatched to any gene: 6.

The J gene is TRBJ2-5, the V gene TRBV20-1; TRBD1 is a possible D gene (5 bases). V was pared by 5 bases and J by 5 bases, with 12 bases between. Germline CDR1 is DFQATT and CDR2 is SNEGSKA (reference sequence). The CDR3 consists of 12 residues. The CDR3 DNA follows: TGCAGTGCTGTCCCAGGGCGGGAGACCCAGTACTTC. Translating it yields CSAVPGRETQYF.

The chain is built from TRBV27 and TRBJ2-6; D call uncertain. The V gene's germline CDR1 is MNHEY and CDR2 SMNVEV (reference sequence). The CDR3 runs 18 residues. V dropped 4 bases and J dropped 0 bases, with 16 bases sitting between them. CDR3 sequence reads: CASSSIPDASSGANVLTF. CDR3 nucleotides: TGTGCCAGCAGTTCCATCCCGGACGCTAGCTCTGGGGCCAACGTCCTGACTTTC.

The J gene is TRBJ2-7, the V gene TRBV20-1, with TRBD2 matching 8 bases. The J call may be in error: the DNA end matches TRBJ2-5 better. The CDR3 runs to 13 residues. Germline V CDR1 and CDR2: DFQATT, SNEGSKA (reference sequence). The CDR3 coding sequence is TGCAGTGGCAGGGAGCGGGAGACGGAGACCCAGTACTTC. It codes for CSGRERETETQYF.

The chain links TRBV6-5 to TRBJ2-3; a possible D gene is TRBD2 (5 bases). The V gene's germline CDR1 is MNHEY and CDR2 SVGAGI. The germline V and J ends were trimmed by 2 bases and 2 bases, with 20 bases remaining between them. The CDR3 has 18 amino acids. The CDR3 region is CASSYPYMPGYLTDTQYF. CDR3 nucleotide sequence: TGTGCCAGCAGTTACCCGTATATGCCGGGGTACCTCACAGATACGCAGTATTTT.

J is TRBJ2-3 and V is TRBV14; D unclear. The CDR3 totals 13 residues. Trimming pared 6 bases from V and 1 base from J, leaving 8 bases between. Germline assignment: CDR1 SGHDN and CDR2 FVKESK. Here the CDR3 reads CASRKRGTDTQYF. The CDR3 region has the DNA TGTGCCAGCAGGAAACGAGGCACAGATACGCAGTATTTT.